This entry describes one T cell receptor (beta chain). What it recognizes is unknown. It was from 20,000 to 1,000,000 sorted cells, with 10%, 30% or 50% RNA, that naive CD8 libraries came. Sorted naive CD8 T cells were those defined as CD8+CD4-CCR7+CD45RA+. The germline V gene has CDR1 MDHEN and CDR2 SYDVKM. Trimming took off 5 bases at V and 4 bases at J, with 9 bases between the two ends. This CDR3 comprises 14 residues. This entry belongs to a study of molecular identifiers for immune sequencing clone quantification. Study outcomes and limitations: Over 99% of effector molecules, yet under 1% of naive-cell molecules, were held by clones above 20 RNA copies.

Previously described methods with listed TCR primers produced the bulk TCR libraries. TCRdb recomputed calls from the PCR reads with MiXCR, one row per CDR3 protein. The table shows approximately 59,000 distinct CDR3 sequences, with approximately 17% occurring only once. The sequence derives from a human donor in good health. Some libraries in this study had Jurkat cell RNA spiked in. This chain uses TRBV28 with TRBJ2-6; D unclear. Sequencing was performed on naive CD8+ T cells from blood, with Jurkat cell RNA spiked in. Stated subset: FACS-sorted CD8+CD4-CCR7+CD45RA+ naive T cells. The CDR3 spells CASSVNYGANVLTF. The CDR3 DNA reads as TGTGCCAGCAGTGTAAACTACGGGGCCAACGTCCTGACTTTC.